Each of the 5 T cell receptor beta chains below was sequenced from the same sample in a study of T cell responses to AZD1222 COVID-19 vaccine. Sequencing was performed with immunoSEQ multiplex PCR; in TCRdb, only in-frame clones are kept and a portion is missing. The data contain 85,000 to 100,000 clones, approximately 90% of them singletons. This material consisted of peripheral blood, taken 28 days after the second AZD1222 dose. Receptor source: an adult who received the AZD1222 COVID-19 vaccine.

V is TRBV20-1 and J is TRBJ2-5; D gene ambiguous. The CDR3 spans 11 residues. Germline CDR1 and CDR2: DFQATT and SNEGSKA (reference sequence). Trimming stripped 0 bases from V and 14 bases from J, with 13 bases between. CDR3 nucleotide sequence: TGCAGTGCTAGAGAGTCGGCTAGTCCTTACTTC. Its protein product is CSARESASPYF.

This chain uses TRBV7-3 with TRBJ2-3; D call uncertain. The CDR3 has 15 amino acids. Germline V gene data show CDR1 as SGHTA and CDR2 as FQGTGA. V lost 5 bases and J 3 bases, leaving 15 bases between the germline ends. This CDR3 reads CASSPKVSRTDTQYF. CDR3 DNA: TGTGCCAGCAGCCCCAAGGTCTCCCGGACAGATACGCAGTATTTT.

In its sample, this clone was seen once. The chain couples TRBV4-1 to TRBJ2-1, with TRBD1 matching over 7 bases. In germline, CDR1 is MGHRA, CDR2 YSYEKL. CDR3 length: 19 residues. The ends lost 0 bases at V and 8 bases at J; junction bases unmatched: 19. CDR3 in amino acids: CASSQEIFEQGFLVDEQFF. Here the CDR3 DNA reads TGCGCCAGCAGCCAAGAAATCTTCGAACAGGGGTTTCTGGTGGATGAGCAGTTCTTC.

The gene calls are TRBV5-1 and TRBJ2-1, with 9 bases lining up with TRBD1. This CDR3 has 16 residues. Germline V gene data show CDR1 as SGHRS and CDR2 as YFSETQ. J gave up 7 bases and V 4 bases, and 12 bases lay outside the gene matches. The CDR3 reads CASSTAGQGYVNEQFF. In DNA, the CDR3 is TGCGCCAGCAGCACAGCCGGACAGGGGTATGTTAATGAGCAGTTCTTC.

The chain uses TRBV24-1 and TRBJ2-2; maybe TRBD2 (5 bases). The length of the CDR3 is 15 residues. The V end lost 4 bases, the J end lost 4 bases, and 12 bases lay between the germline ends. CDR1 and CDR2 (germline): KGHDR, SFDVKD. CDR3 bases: TGTGCCACCAGTGACCCGAGGGTGGGCACCGGGGAGCTGTTTTTT. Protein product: CATSDPRVGTGELFF.